This TCR beta chain is drawn from a study of blood T cell repertoires in COVID-19. Study summary: Acute-phase and convalescent COVID-19 samples originated in the United States, Italy and Spain. PBMCs, B-cell-depleted T cells, or T cells provided the cDNA or gDNA that made up the material.

Sequencing used immunoSEQ multiplex PCR; TCRdb keeps in-frame clones, though not all of them. The data contain some 530,000 clones, 70% to 90% of them singletons. This clone is a singleton in its sample. The CDR3 is made up of 14 amino acids. Trimming left V 8 bases short and J 4 bases short, with 14 bases between. Germline assignment: CDR1 MNHEY and CDR2 SMNVEV (reference sequence). This sequence was found in a human donor in a cohort sampled during active COVID-19. The sample taken for sequencing was peripheral blood. The rearrangement joins TRBV27 to TRBJ2-2; perhaps TRBD1 as D (5 bases). The CDR3 DNA is TGTGCCAGCGCAAGGGAAAGGGGCACCGGGGAGCTGTTTTTT. Amino acid sequence: CASARERGTGELFF.